What follows are 15 T cell receptor beta chains derived from one specimen sequenced in a study of T cells in Graves' hyperthyroidism and ophthalmopathy. RNA transcripts were the template for amplifying TCR beta CDR3 regions. The HTBI primer set was used in a first-round RT-PCR of the TCR CDR3. TCRdb reanalysed the multiplex PCR reads using MiXCR and keeps one entry per CDR3 protein. The sample comprises hundreds of thousands of distinct CDR3 sequences, around 13% of which are singletons, and roughly 10% rests with the top ten. Sequencing used blood. All receptors derive from a woman aged 18-29 years with Graves' hyperthyroidism.

There are a few counts of this clonotype. CDR3 DNA: TGTGCCAGCAGCTTAGCGAACCACAGGGGGGAAAAACTGTTTTTT. Translation gives CASSLANHRGEKLFF. The chain recombines TRBV7-2 with TRBJ1-4; 8 nucleotides line up with TRBD1. Unmatched junction bases numbered 5, after V lost 0 bases and J lost 8 bases. Germline lookup yields CDR1 SGHTA and CDR2 FQGNSA. CDR3 length: 15 amino acids.

Here the CDR3 reads CASTPYSNQPQHF. CDR3 nucleotide sequence: TGTGCCAGTACACCTTATAGCAATCAGCCCCAGCATTTT. J is TRBJ1-5 and V is TRBV19, with D unclear. Germline-derived CDR1 and CDR2 are LNHDA and SQIVND (reference sequence). CDR3 length: 13 amino acids. V was shortened by 7 bases and J by 0 bases, with 7 bases between the two germline ends.

Only a few counts were recorded for this clonotype. The chain recombines TRBV2 with TRBJ2-5, with D tentatively TRBD1 (7 bases). Germline V gene data show CDR1 as SNHLY and CDR2 as FYNNEI. This CDR3 spans 14 amino acids. V lost 7 bases and J 5 bases, leaving 17 bases between the germline ends. CDR3 nucleotide sequence: TGTGCCAGCAAGCTTTCCCCAGGGGGGGAGACCCAGTACTTC. Amino acids: CASKLSPGGETQYF.

Many counts were recorded for this clonotype. V is TRBV27 and J is TRBJ2-1, with 7 bases that match TRBD1. The length of the CDR3 is 14 residues. With V trimmed by 3 bases and J by 5 bases, 4 bases remained unmatched. Germline V gene data show CDR1 as MNHEY and CDR2 as SMNVEV (reference sequence). CDR3 sequence (DNA): TGTGCCAGCAGTTTTAAGGGGGCCCACAATGAGCAGTTCTTC. It codes for CASSFKGAHNEQFF.

In this sample, this clonotype turned up a few times. The gene calls are TRBV5-6 and TRBJ2-7, with TRBD2 matching over 8 bases. With 4 bases clipped from V and 7 bases from J, the junction kept 7 bases outside the gene matches. Germline V gene data show CDR1 as SGHDT and CDR2 as YYEEEE. The CDR3 is 13 residues long. The DNA of the CDR3 is TGTGCCAGCAGCCCGGGGGGGGGTGAGGAGCAGTACTTC. Protein sequence: CASSPGGGEEQYF.

Regarding this clonotype: A much larger clone lies a single base off, so this may be a read error. The chain employs TRBV7-9 and TRBJ1-1; no clear D. Germline V gene lookup returns CDR1 SEHNR and CDR2 FQNEAQ (reference sequence). This CDR3 contains 12 residues. The CDR3 DNA follows: TGTGCCAGCAGCTCAACAGTGACTGAAGCTTCCTTT. Amino acids: CASSSTVTEASF. The whole variable domain, filled in from reference TRBV7-9 and TRBJ1-1, reads DTGVSQNPRHKITKRGQNVTFRCDPISEHNRLYWYRQTLGQGPEFLTYFQNEAQLEKSRLLSDRFSAERPKGSFSTLEIQRTEQGDSAMYLCASSSTVTEASFGQGTRLTVV.

This clonotype showed up just a few times. The chain has TRBV6-1 and TRBJ2-2; 9 nucleotides agree with TRBD2. The J segment lost 5 bases and the V segment lost 7 bases, leaving 11 bases of the junction unmatched. The V gene's germline CDR1 is MNHNS and CDR2 SASEGT. The CDR3 contains 16 residues. The CDR3 nucleotides are TGTGCCAGCATCGGGCTCGGGACTAGCATAACCGGGGAGCTGTTTTTT. It encodes CASIGLGTSITGELFF.

This clonotype was counted ten times or more. V is TRBV28 and J is TRBJ1-1, with D hard to call. CDR1 and CDR2 from the germline V gene are MDHEN and SYDVKM. The V end lost 5 bases, the J end lost 1 base, and 23 bases lay between the germline ends. This CDR3 region has 18 residues. In nucleotides, the CDR3 is TGTGCCAGCAGTCCACCCTCTATGGCTATACGGGGGAACACTGAAGCTTTCTTT. Translating it yields CASSPPSMAIRGNTEAFF.

This clonotype has ten or more counts. V and J are TRBV20-1 and TRBJ2-7; 7 positions match TRBD1. V dropped 8 bases and J dropped 4; count of bases not matched to a gene: 8. The germline CDR1 and CDR2 sequences are DFQATT and SNEGSKA (reference sequence). This CDR3 has 12 amino acids. The CDR3 DNA sequence: TGCAGTTTCAGGGACAGAGGGTACGAGCAGTACTTC. It yields the protein CSFRDRGYEQYF.

This sequence joins TRBV20-1 and TRBJ2-3; 7 bases map to TRBD2. CDR3 size: 14 residues. V lost 8 bases to trimming and J lost 0 bases; unmatched junction nucleotides: 8. The germline V gene has CDR1 DFQATT and CDR2 SNEGSKA (reference sequence). In DNA, the CDR3 is TGCAGTCCGAAAGCGGGATTTAGCACAGATACGCAGTATTTT. It encodes CSPKAGFSTDTQYF.

This clonotype appeared a few times. This chain links TRBV6-1 with TRBJ1-5; possibly TRBD1 for D (6 bases). V was clipped by 5 bases and J by 0 bases, with 11 bases between them. There are 15 residues in the CDR3. CDR1 MNHNS and CDR2 SASEGT come from the germline V gene. CDR3 amino acids: CASSLDSYSNQPQHF. The CDR3 nucleotides are TGTGCCAGCAGTCTGGACAGTTATAGCAATCAGCCCCAGCATTTT.

This clonotype was counted many times. The genes are TRBV30 and TRBJ2-2; D is undetermined. The CDR3 totals 14 residues. Trimming pared 3 bases from V and 0 bases from J, leaving 8 bases between. The germline V gene has CDR1 GTSNPN and CDR2 SVGIG (reference sequence). The CDR3 spells CAWSTLSNTGELFF. CDR3 nucleotides: TGTGCCTGGAGCACTTTGTCGAACACCGGGGAGCTGTTTTTT.

The genes are TRBV19 and TRBJ2-1, with D perhaps matching TRBD2 (6 bases). V was clipped by 4 bases and J by 5 bases, with 21 bases between them. CDR1 and CDR2 (germline): LNHDA, SQIVND (reference sequence). CDR3 length: 17 residues. The CDR3 coding sequence is TGTGCCAGTAGTAAACCCCCCGGGGGTATAGGGCACAATGAGCAGTTCTTC. It yields the protein CASSKPPGGIGHNEQFF.

The rearrangement uses TRBV12-3 or TRBV12-4 and TRBJ2-5, with 7 bases fitting TRBD1. V shed 2 bases, J shed 5 bases, and the junction held 8 bases outside the gene matches. CDR3 size: 15 residues. The CDR3 DNA is TGTGCCAGCAGTTTATGGCAGGGGGTTGGGGAGACCCAGTACTTC. Amino acid sequence: CASSLWQGVGETQYF.

This clonotype was recorded many times. The rearrangement uses TRBV27 and TRBJ2-7; 10 nucleotides align to TRBD2. After removal of 1 base from V and 3 bases from J, the junction contained 9 bases not matched to a gene. Germline V gene sequence: CDR1 MNHEY, CDR2 SMNVEV (reference sequence). The CDR3 has 17 residues. In DNA form, the CDR3 reads TGTGCCAGCAGTTTATTAGGACTAGCGGAGAGCGGCTACGAGCAGTACTTC. It translates to CASSLLGLAESGYEQYF.